This TCR beta chain is drawn from a study of OX40 agonist ivuxolimab in advanced cancers. Background on the whole study: The costimulatory receptor OX40 (CD134) was targeted by ivuxolimab, a fully human IgG2 agonistic monoclonal antibody. Intravenous ivuxolimab was administered to patients every 2 weeks at six dose levels: 0.01, 0.1, 0.3, 1.5, 3 and 10 mg/kg. In the dose-escalation cohort, around four fifths of patients were male, and the mean age was roughly 60 years, with a range of roughly 23 to 85. Of the approximately 50 dose-escalation patients, hepatocellular carcinoma was present in about 20, melanoma in approximately 15, renal cell carcinoma in 9 and head and neck cancer in 9. The paper covers the monotherapy dose-escalation part of the phase I ivuxolimab trial, which included N ≈ 54 patients. Peripheral TCRbeta sequencing was intended to test whether TCR sequence diversity was altered and clonal T-cell expansion was caused by ivuxolimab. Prior anti-PD-1, anti-PD-L1 or anti-CTLA-4 therapy was permitted, and approximately 41% of dose-escalation patients had received checkpoint inhibitors. Three dose-escalation patients achieved partial responses, one with hepatocellular carcinoma and two with cutaneous melanoma. Summary of the overall study and its limitations: Antigen specificity was not determined for the clonally expanded peripheral T cells. In the 0.1-3.0 mg/kg groups, partial responders had among the lowest normalized peripheral clonal expansion, particularly in CD8+ T cells. At doses of 0.1 to 3.0 mg/kg, clonal expansion of both CD4+ and CD8+ blood T cells was observed from baseline to week 6. After ivuxolimab, more expanded clones were found on average in CD8+ T cells than in CD4+ T cells. Low levels of normalized T-cell clonal expansion were also seen in some patients who did not respond.

The trial excluded patients who had a history of autoimmune disease or were on systemic immunosuppression. In every dose cohort, peripheral blood was drawn for TCR sequencing at baseline, cycle 4 day 1, and cycle 7 day 1. Samples were obtained from an open-label, multicenter, first-in-human phase I dose-escalation trial of ivuxolimab. Adults with locally advanced or metastatic head and neck squamous cell, hepatocellular, melanoma or renal cell carcinoma were enrolled in the trial. Before TCR sequencing, CD4+ T cells and CD8+ T cells from peripheral blood were sorted into separate populations. On this clone: Its antigen specificity is not known. Per-base quality was not reported, and no clone a single base away is much larger than it.

To sequence the TCRbeta CDR3 region, genomic DNA was isolated from the sorted cells. TCRbeta CDR3 regions were sequenced using the immunoSEQ Assay. What TCRdb holds here is the immuneACCESS table cut down to in-frame rearrangements. Part of the clones is not present; checked against another copy, under half of the missing clones reflect an unresolved V gene, and the others are unexplained. In all, the sample holds 60,000 or so clones, and 70% to 90% of those were seen once. In total, the top ten clones hold around 4.7% of the sample. Reading from cysteine to phenylalanine, the CDR3 counts 15 amino acids. Solely the CDR3 DNA is kept, with 45 bases framed from the first base. V is trimmed back by 5 bases and J by 6 bases, and the junction contains 12 bases that no gene match accounts for. The germline V gene encodes CDR1 SQVTM and CDR2 ANQGSEA.

This sample comprised CD4+ or CD8+ T cells sorted from blood, obtained in a trial of the OX40 agonist ivuxolimab. The V gene is TRBV29-1 and the J gene is TRBJ2-5; a stretch of 10 junction bases matches TRBD1. The TCR sequence derives from an adult with an advanced solid tumor such as melanoma, head and neck, liver or kidney cancer. The nucleotides read TGCAGCGTTTTTGCCGACAGGGGGCGCTTACAGACCCAGTACTTC. This codes for CSVFADRGRLQTQYF.